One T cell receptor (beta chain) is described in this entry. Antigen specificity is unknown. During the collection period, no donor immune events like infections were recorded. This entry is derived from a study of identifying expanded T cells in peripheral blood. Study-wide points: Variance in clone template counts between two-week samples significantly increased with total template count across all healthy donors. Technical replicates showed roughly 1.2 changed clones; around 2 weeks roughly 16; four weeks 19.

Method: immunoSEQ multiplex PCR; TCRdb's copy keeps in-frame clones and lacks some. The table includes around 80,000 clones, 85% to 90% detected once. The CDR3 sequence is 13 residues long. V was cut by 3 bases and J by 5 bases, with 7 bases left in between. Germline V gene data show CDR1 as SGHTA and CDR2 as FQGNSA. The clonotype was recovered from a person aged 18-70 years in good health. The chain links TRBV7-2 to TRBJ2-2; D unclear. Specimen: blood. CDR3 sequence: CASSFQGTGELFF. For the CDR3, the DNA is TGTGCCAGCAGCTTTCAAGGTACCGGGGAGCTGTTTTTT.